Each of the 9 T cell receptor beta chains below was sequenced from the same sample in a study of shared clonotypes between healthy human individuals. TCRdb keeps only in-frame clones here, not all; method: immunoSEQ multiplex PCR. There are roughly 2,500,000 clones in the sample; approximately 93% occur only once, and 0.36% lies in the top ten. The specimen was naive CD4+ T cells from PBMCs. Described subset: CD45RA+ positively selected. These receptors were taken from a man aged 18 to 30 in good health. Some clones in this sample may be carry-over from other donors' samples.

CDR3: CASSMGQGRWNEQYF. CDR3 nucleotides: TGTGCCAGCAGCATGGGACAGGGGAGGTGGAACGAGCAGTACTTC. J is TRBJ2-7 and V is TRBV7-2; 10 nucleotides align to TRBD1. Germline CDR1 and CDR2: SGHTA and FQGNSA. Germline trimming cut 5 bases from V and 5 bases from J; bases unmatched to any gene: 9. The CDR3 totals 15 residues.

To note about this clone: One end of the junction varies from germline; a read error may be responsible. The V gene is TRBV4-1, the J gene TRBJ1-1; no definite D call. CDR3 length: 15 residues. Germline lookup yields CDR1 MGHRA and CDR2 YSYEKL. Here the CDR3 DNA reads TGCGCCAGCAGGCAAGAGGTTACGTTAGGCACTGAAGCTTTCTTT. Its protein is CASRQEVTLGTEAFF.

In this sample, this clone turned up a few times. The chain recombines TRBV29-1 with TRBJ1-2; no firm D call. Trimming stripped 4 bases from V and 7 bases from J, with 13 bases between. The germline CDR1 and CDR2 sequences are SQVTM and ANQGSEA. This CDR3 region has 12 residues. The CDR3, as DNA: TGCAGCGTTGGCGCGGGAAGGGTTGGCTACACCTTC. It codes for CSVGAGRVGYTF.

On this clone: This same CDR3 is encoded by further DNA sequences in the sample. The chain recombines TRBV4-3 with TRBJ1-1; 8 bases line up with TRBD1. Looked up from germline, CDR1 is LGHNA and CDR2 is YSLEER. V gave up 3 bases and J gave up 5 bases; unmatched junction bases: 2. The CDR3 is 13 residues long. In DNA, the CDR3 is TGCGCCAGCAGCCATGACAGGGGAACTGAAGCTTTCTTT. Translated, it gives CASSHDRGTEAFF.

The chain employs TRBV4-1 and TRBJ2-7; either TRBD1 or TRBD2 may supply D (6 bases each). The germline CDR1 and CDR2 sequences are MGHRA and YSYEKL. CDR3 length: 17 residues. V was trimmed by 6 bases and J by 1 base, leaving 22 bases between them. The CDR3 is CASRRDSGARGSYEQYF. The CDR3 bases are TGCGCCAGCAGAAGGGACTCAGGGGCCCGTGGTTCCTACGAGCAGTACTTC.

V gene TRBV7-3 combines with J gene TRBJ2-2; D is ambiguous. The CDR3 has 13 amino acids. V lost 2 bases and J lost 6, with 7 bases in between. The germline CDR1 and CDR2 sequences are SGHTA and FQGTGA. CDR3 residues: CASSLSDPGELFF. The CDR3 DNA sequence: TGTGCCAGCAGCTTATCCGACCCCGGGGAGCTGTTTTTT.

The CDR3 protein is CASTPPGTGFTGELFF. CDR3 nucleotide sequence: TGCGCCAGCACCCCGCCGGGGACAGGGTTCACCGGGGAGCTGTTTTTT. The chain links TRBV5-1 to TRBJ2-2; 9 positions match TRBD1. The CDR3 covers 16 residues. The germline V gene has CDR1 SGHRS and CDR2 YFSETQ. V dropped 6 bases and J dropped 4; count of bases not matched to a gene: 10.

The genes are TRBV15 and TRBJ1-1, with D possibly being TRBD1 (5 bases). Germline V gene lookup returns CDR1 LNHNV and CDR2 YYDKDF (reference sequence). This CDR3 comprises 14 residues. Trimming cost V 5 bases and J 4 bases, with 14 bases left between them. CDR3 DNA: TGTGCCACCAGCCCCCGACAGAGGCCCACTGAAGCTTTCTTT. It encodes CATSPRQRPTEAFF.

The chain uses TRBV4-1 and TRBJ2-7; TRBD2 agrees at 10 bases. Germline trimming cut 1 base from V and 3 bases from J; bases unmatched to any gene: 3. Germline loops: CDR1 MGHRA, CDR2 YSYEKL. The CDR3 contains 15 residues. The CDR3 protein is CASSQGVAGGYEQYF. Here the CDR3 DNA reads TGCGCCAGCAGCCAAGGGGTAGCGGGAGGCTACGAGCAGTACTTC.